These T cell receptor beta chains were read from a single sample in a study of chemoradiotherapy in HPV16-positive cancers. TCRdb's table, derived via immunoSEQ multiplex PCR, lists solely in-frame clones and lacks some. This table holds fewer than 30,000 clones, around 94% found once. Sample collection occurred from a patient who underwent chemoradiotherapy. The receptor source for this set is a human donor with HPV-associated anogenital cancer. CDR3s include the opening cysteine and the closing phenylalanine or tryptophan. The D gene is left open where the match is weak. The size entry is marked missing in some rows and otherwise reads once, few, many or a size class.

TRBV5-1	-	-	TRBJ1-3	CASSLDTGSGNTIYF	TGCGCCAGCAGCTTGGATACAGGCTCTGGAAACACCATATATTTT
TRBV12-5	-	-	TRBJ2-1	CASGLRQNEQFF	TGTGCTAGTGGTTTGAGGCAGAATGAGCAGTTCTTC
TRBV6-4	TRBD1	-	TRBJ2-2	CASSAEGQANTGELFF	TGTGCCAGCAGTGCGGAAGGACAGGCGAACACCGGGGAGCTGTTTTTT
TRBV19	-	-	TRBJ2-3	CASSIERKTTDTQYF	TGTGCCAGTAGTATAGAAAGGAAGACCACAGATACGCAGTATTTT
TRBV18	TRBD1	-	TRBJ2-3	CASSPSRTGATDTQYF	TGTGCCAGCTCACCCTCACGGACAGGGGCGACAGATACGCAGTATTTT
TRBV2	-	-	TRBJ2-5	CASSGGTPQEVQYF	TGTGCCAGCAGTGGCGGGACACCTCAGGAGGTCCAGTACTTC
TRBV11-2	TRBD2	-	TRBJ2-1	CASSLDHFTSVSSYNEQFF	TGTGCCAGCAGCTTAGATCATTTTACTAGCGTGAGCTCCTACAATGAGCAGTTCTTC
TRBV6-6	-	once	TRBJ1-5	CASAMGARQPQHF	TGTGCCAGCGCTATGGGGGCGAGGCAGCCCCAGCATTTT
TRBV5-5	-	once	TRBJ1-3	CASSFVGVSGNTIYF	TGTGCCAGCAGCTTCGTCGGGGTGTCCGGAAACACCATATATTTT
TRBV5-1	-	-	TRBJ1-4	CASSLGSQGGEKLFF	TGCGCCAGCAGCTTGGGGTCACAGGGAGGAGAAAAACTGTTTTTT
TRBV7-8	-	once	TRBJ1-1	CASSLPTGGTEAFF	TGTGCCAGCAGCTTACCCACAGGAGGCACTGAAGCTTTCTTT
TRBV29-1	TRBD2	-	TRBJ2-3	CSVEGGGTDTQYF	TGCAGCGTTGAGGGGGGGGGCACAGATACGCAGTATTTT
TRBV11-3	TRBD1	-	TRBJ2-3	CASSAHRGSDTQYF	TGTGCCAGCAGCGCCCACAGGGGATCAGATACGCAGTATTTT
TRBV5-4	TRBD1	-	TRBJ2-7	CASSPAPRDRRDEQYF	TGTGCCAGCAGCCCCGCTCCCCGGGACAGGCGGGACGAGCAGTACTTC
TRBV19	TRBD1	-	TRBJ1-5	CASSNGQGPSNQPQHF	TGTGCCAGTAGTAACGGACAGGGCCCTAGCAATCAGCCCCAGCATTTT
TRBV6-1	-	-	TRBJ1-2	CASSGWGGRTYGYTF	TGTGCCAGCAGTGGGTGGGGGGGGAGAACCTATGGCTACACCTTC
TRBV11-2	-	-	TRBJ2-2	CASSKGPTGELFF	TGTGCCAGCAGCAAAGGACCCACCGGGGAGCTGTTTTTT
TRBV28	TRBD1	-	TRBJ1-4	CASSSLTGGAEKLFF	TGTGCCAGCAGCTCCTTGACAGGGGGGGCTGAAAAACTGTTTTTT
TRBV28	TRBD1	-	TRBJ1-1	CASSPPTGWGTEAFF	TGTGCCAGCAGTCCTCCGACAGGGTGGGGCACTGAAGCTTTCTTT
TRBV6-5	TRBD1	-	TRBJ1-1	CASSPGGEGVRKAFF	TGTGCCAGCAGTCCAGGGGGAGAGGGTGTAAGGAAAGCTTTCTTT
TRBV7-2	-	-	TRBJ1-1	CASSSGGNTEAFF	TGTGCCAGCAGCTCCGGCGGGAACACTGAAGCTTTCTTT
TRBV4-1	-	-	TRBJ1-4	CASSQGTAENEKLFF	TGCGCCAGCAGCCAAGGGACAGCTGAAAATGAAAAACTGTTTTTT
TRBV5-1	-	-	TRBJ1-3	CASSLEGSGNTIYF	TGCGCCAGCAGCTTGGAGGGCTCGGGAAACACCATATATTTT